This T cell receptor (beta chain) derives from a study of CD8 T cells in ankylosing spondylitis. This clonotype came up a few times. Its antigen is as yet unknown. Trimming pared 7 bases from V and 2 bases from J, leaving 14 bases between. Germline loops: CDR1 MNHNS, CDR2 SASEGT. CDR3 length: 14 amino acids. TCRdb reprocessed the 5' RACE reads via MiXCR and lists one record per CDR3 protein. Of about 36,000 distinct CDR3 sequences in the sample, approximately 11% were seen once. Overall study findings and caveats: The clones that were linked to disease were reported to be significantly enriched in matched synovial fluid samples from ankylosing spondylitis patients. Clones linked with disease were CD8+ and fairly uncommon in the peripheral blood. Seemingly characteristic of ankylosing spondylitis blood was a TCR beta motif consisting of several highly homologous variants.

This receptor was taken from a male donor with ankylosing spondylitis. The sequencing sample was made of synovial fluid, either unsorted or a sorted T cell fraction (not recorded which). The chain links TRBV6-1 to TRBJ2-5; D assignment may be TRBD1 or TRBD2 (5 bases each). The chain's CDR3 is CASKPGWGQETQYF. The CDR3, as DNA: TGTGCCAGCAAACCGGGGTGGGGGCAAGAGACCCAGTACTTC.